Described below is a single TCR beta chain sequence and its context. Its antigen is unidentified. This sample includes further DNA sequences coding for the same CDR3. Germline V gene lookup returns CDR1 GTSNPN and CDR2 SVGIG (reference sequence). V gave up 5 bases and J gave up 6 bases, with 14 bases separating them. The CDR3 runs to 13 residues. This entry is derived from a study of beta chain features in type 1 diabetes. Points from the study as a whole: Patients with type 1 diabetes showed fewer VDJ junction insertions and more deletions.

Sorted CD4+ subsets: naive, central memory, regulatory, stem cell-like memory (CD45RO/CCR7/CD25/CD127/CD95/CD27 panel). Reverse transcription of all isolated RNA meant that expressed TCRB transcripts were sequenced. The table came from immunoSEQ multiplex PCR; TCRdb's copy has only in-frame clones and leaves some out. The table has 220,000 or so clones, roughly 70% seen once. Material for sequencing was naive CD4+ T cells from blood. This receptor was obtained from a man aged 25 to 40 in good health. The chain has TRBV30 and TRBJ2-1; possible D gene TRBD2, 6 bases. CDR3 DNA sequence: TGTGCCTGGGGTACGGGACTGGGCAATGAGCAGTTCTTC. It translates to CAWGTGLGNEQFF. Variable domain in full (rest from reference TRBV30 and TRBJ2-1): SQTIHQWPATLVQPVGSPLSLECTVEGTSNPNLYWYRQAAGRGLQLLFYSVGIGQISSEVPQNLSASRPQDRQFILSSKKLLLSDSGFYLCAWGTGLGNEQFFGPGTRLTVL.